This T cell receptor (beta chain) originates from a study of cytomegalovirus exposure and HLA in healthy donors. It was with 60 Vbeta and 13 Jbeta primers that the PCR ran. Profiled with immunoSEQ multiplex PCR; TCRdb holds only in-frame clones, not every one. The sample lists roughly 100,000 clones, roughly 80% occurring once. After removal of 0 bases from V and 9 bases from J, the junction contained 5 bases not matched to a gene. The CDR3 is 15 residues long. Germline loops: CDR1 PRHDT, CDR2 FYEKMQ (reference sequence). Specimen: PBMCs. The TCR originated in a man aged 40-50 years in good health and CMV-seronegative. The chain combines TRBV13 with TRBJ1-6; 7 bases fit TRBD1. CDR3 sequence (DNA): TGTGCCAGCAGCTTAGGGGCAGGGGGTGTTTCACCCCTCCACTTT. As protein: CASSLGAGGVSPLHF. Complete variable domain (other parts from reference TRBV13 and TRBJ1-6): AAGVIQSPRHLIKEKRETATLKCYPIPRHDTVYWYQQGPGQDPQFLISFYEKMQSDKGSIPDRFSAQQFSDYHSELNMSSLELGDSALYFCASSLGAGGVSPLHFGNGTRLTVT.